The clone carrying this T cell receptor (beta chain) came up a few times. Its antigen is still unknown. This entry is derived from a study of T-cell memory formation after mild COVID-19. The study, taken as a whole, reports: Cross-reactive memory appears to have joined, as suggested by some responding clones showing up in pre-infection memory.

V was cut by 5 bases and J by 0 bases, with 8 bases left in between. This CDR3 region has 15 residues. The germline V gene encodes CDR1 SGHTA and CDR2 FQGNSA. TCRdb re-derived calls from the 5' RACE reads in MiXCR, one entry per CDR3 protein. The table records around 340,000 distinct CDR3 sequences, approximately 15% of them present only once. The clonotype originates from a man aged 18 to 30 who had mild COVID-19 (a few samples of this study predate the infection). Cell type and time point are not known. V is TRBV7-2 and J is TRBJ2-6; D ambiguous. The sequenced material came from PBMCs or a T cell subset sorted from them (not recorded which). The CDR3 is CASSALGSGANVLTF. In DNA, the CDR3 is TGTGCCAGCAGCGCCCTTGGCTCTGGGGCCAACGTCCTGACTTTC.